This TCR beta chain came from a study of T cells after yellow fever vaccination. About the research overall: The SMART-Seq v4 Ultra Low Input method served to prepare the low-cell-number fractions. Study-wide points: One caveat is that FACS-sorted repertoires could contain abundant clonotypes contaminating from the bulk population.

Regarding this clonotype: As yet, its antigen is unknown.

Germline V gene sequence: CDR1 SGHRS, CDR2 YFSETQ. Trimming removed 4 bases from V and 1 base from J, with 11 bases in between. CDR3 length equals 14 residues. The 5'RACE template-switching step produced TCR cDNA and added a universal primer site and UMIs. TCRdb processed the 5' RACE reads anew with MiXCR; each CDR3 protein has one entry. The sample shows about 170,000 distinct CDR3 sequences, 9.5% to 11% of them seen only once. The sequence derives from a man between 18 and 35 years old who received the YFV17D yellow fever vaccine. The chain recombines TRBV5-1 with TRBJ1-1; D remains ambiguous. The sequencing used CD8+ T cells sorted from PBMCs, collected 15 days after the yellow fever booster vaccination. The CDR3 DNA sequence: TGCGCCAGCAGCCCTTATAGGGCGAACACTGAAGCTTTCTTT. Protein sequence: CASSPYRANTEAFF.